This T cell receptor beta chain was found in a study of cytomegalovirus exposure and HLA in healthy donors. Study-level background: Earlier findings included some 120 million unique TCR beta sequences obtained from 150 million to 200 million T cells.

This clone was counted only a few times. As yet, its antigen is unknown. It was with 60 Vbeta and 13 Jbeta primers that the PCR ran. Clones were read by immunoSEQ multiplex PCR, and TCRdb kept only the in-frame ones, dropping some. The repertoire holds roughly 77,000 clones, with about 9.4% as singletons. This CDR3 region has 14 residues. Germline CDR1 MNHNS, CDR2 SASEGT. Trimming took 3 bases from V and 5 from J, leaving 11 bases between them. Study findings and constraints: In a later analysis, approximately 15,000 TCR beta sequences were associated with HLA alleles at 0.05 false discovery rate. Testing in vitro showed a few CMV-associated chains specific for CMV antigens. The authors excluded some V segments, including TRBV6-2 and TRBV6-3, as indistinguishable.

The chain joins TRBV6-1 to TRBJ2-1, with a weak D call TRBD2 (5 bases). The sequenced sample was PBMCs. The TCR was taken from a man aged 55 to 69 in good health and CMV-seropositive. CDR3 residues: CASSEEALNNEQFF. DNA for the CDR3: TGTGCCAGCAGTGAGGAGGCCCTCAACAATGAGCAGTTCTTC.